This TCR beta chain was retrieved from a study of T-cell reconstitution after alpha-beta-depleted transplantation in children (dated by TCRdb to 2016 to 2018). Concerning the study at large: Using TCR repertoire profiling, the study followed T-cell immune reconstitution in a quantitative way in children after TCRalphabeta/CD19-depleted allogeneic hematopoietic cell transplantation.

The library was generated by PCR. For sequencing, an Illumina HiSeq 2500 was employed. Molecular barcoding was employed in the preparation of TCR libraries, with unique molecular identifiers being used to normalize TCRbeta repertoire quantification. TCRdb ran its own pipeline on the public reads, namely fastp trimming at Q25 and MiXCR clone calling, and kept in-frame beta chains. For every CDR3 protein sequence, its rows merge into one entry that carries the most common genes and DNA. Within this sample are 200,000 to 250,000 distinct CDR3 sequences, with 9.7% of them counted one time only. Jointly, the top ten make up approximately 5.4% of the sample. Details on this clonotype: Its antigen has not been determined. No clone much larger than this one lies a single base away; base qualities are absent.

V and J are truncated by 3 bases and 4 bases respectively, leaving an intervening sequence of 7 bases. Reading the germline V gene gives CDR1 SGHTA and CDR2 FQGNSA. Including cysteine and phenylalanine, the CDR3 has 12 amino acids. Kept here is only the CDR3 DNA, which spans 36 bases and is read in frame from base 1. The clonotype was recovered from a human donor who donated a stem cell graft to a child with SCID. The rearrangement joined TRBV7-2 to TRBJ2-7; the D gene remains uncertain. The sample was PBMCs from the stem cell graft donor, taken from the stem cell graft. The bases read TGTGCCAGCAGCTTGACTTTTTACGAGCAGTACTTC. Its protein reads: CASSLTFYEQYF.